This section outlines one TCR beta chain sequence together with its context. No antigen is known for it. After expansion with viral peptide pools in the ViraFEST assay, antigen-specific CD4+ T cells were sequenced. Culturing for roughly 9 days preceded CD4+ T cell isolation. Participants completed two doses of the BNT162b2 or mRNA-1273 vaccine. The sample comes from a study of vaccination effects on CD4 cells after COVID-19. Trimming took 10 bases from V and 3 from J; bases not matched to a gene: 6. CDR1 and CDR2 from the germline V gene are LNHDA and SQIVND (reference sequence). The CDR3 runs 14 residues. Repertoires were generated with immunoSEQ multiplex PCR, while TCRdb's copy carries only in-frame clones and drops some. The data show roughly 23,000 clones, with roughly 72% seen just once and about 9.4% held by the top ten.

This TCR was recovered from a human donor who received a COVID-19 vaccine. Sequences were derived from CD4+ T cells from PBMCs cultured with HCoV-NL63 spike peptides, sampled after COVID-19 vaccination. The chain recombines TRBV19 with TRBJ2-7, with 13 bases lining up with TRBD2. Written as DNA, the CDR3 is TGTGCCACCCAGACTAGCGGGGGGTACTACGAGCAGTACTTC. This gives the protein CATQTSGGYYEQYF. The full variable domain, its missing parts supplied by reference TRBV19 and TRBJ2-7, is DGGITQSPKYLFRKEGQNVTLSCEQNLNHDAMYWYRQDPGQGLRLIYYSQIVNDFQKGDIAEGYSVSREKKESFPLTVTSAQKNPTAFYLCATQTSGGYYEQYFGPGTRLTVT.